This entry lists 13 T cell receptor beta chains sequenced from one sample in a study of shared clonotypes between healthy human individuals. Clones were sequenced by immunoSEQ multiplex PCR, and TCRdb holds only the in-frame ones, with some missing. This sample has over 2 million clones, with about 90% found just once. The source material was naive CD4+ T cells from PBMCs. Subset specified: CD45RA+ positively selected. The receptors shown here come from a man between 18 and 35 years old in good health. Some clones in this sample may be carry-over from other donors' samples.

V gene TRBV28 combines with J gene TRBJ2-7, with no clear D. In germline, CDR1 is MDHEN, CDR2 SYDVKM. CDR3 length: 14 residues. With 7 bases removed from V and 4 bases from J, the gap between germline ends came to 17 bases. The CDR3 spells CASIGPLGDYEQYF. Here the CDR3 DNA reads TGTGCCAGCATTGGGCCATTAGGCGATTACGAGCAGTACTTC.

The genes are TRBV5-1 and TRBJ2-5, with D perhaps matching TRBD2 (6 bases). CDR1 is SGHRS, CDR2 YFSETQ, per germline. V was clipped by 1 base and J by 0 bases, with 13 bases between them. There are 16 residues in the CDR3. The CDR3, as DNA: TGCGCCAGCAGCTTGCTTGAGCTAGCGCACCAAGAGACCCAGTACTTC. Translation gives CASSLLELAHQETQYF.

The chain is built from TRBV7-9 and TRBJ1-4; unclear D gene. V was pared by 5 bases and J by 8 bases, with 18 bases between. The V gene's germline CDR1 is SEHNR and CDR2 FQNEAQ (reference sequence). CDR3 length equals 15 residues. The CDR3 DNA follows: TGTGCCAGCAGCAGCATTGGAACCCCAGAGGAAAAACTGTTTTTT. Translated, it gives CASSSIGTPEEKLFF.

In its sample, this clone was seen a few times. CDR3 bases: TGTGCCAGCTCACCACAGGGACTGATCTATGGCTACACCTTC. Translated, it gives CASSPQGLIYGYTF. The gene calls are TRBV18 and TRBJ1-2, with D possibly matching TRBD1 (5 bases). The CDR3 contains 14 residues. V lost 1 base to trimming and J lost 4 bases, with 10 bases between them. The germline V gene encodes CDR1 KGHSH and CDR2 LQKENI.

The CDR3 bases are TGTGCCAGCAGTTTATCAGGGGGGACTAATGAAAAACTGTTTTTT. Encoded protein: CASSLSGGTNEKLFF. V is TRBV28 and J is TRBJ1-4, with 7 bases lining up with TRBD1. This CDR3 contains 15 residues. In germline, CDR1 is MDHEN, CDR2 SYDVKM. The V segment lost 1 base and the J segment 2 bases; nucleotides outside the gene matches: 1.

This chain connects TRBV7-9 to TRBJ2-5; D remains unclear. CDR1 SEHNR and CDR2 FQNEAQ come from the germline V gene (reference sequence). With 6 bases removed from V and 13 bases from J, the gap between germline ends came to 21 bases. CDR3 length equals 13 residues. The DNA for the CDR3 is TGTGCCAGCAGAGAACCTGCCCCGGACCCCTGGTACTTC. This gives the protein CASREPAPDPWYF.

The V call is TRBV14, the J call TRBJ1-5; D ambiguous. This CDR3 is built from 13 residues. Looked up from germline, CDR1 is SGHDN and CDR2 is FVKESK. V lost 1 base and J 7 bases, leaving 8 bases between the germline ends. In DNA, the CDR3 is TGTGCCAGCAGCCAAGGGGAAAGACAGCCCCAGCATTTT. This encodes CASSQGERQPQHF.

To note about this clone: In the same sample, other DNA sequences code for this CDR3. Here the CDR3 reads CASSAGQGNQPQHF. CDR3 in DNA: TGTGCCAGCAGCGCAGGGCAGGGGAATCAGCCCCAGCATTTT. The J gene is TRBJ1-5, the V gene TRBV2, with D maybe TRBD1 (6 bases). The V gene's germline CDR1 is SNHLY and CDR2 FYNNEI. The CDR3 loop spans 14 amino acids. Trimming took 6 bases from V and 4 from J, leaving 13 bases between them.

This sequence joins TRBV6-6 and TRBJ1-5; TRBD1 matches at 9 bases. Germline trimming cut 3 bases from V and 4 bases from J; bases unmatched to any gene: 1. Germline V gene sequence: CDR1 MNHNY, CDR2 SVGAGI (reference sequence). The CDR3 spans 14 residues. The CDR3 here is CASSYDRGNQPQHF. In DNA form, the CDR3 reads TGTGCCAGCAGTTATGACAGGGGGAATCAGCCCCAGCATTTT.

The chain joins TRBV11-2 to TRBJ2-5, with 7 bases identical to TRBD1. The CDR3 is 13 amino acids. Germline V CDR1 and CDR2: SGHAT, FQNNGV. Trimming removed 4 bases from V and 5 bases from J; junction bases left unmatched: 4. The CDR3 coding sequence is TGTGCCAGCAGCTACGACAGGGAGGAGACCCAGTACTTC. It is translated as CASSYDREETQYF. The variable domain in full, with the rest retrieved from reference TRBV11-2 and TRBJ2-5, is EAGVAQSPRYKIIEKRQSVAFWCNPISGHATLYWYQQILGQGPKLLIQFQNNGVVDDSQLPKDRFSAERLKGVDSTLKIQPAKLEDSAVYLCASSYDREETQYFGPGTRLLVL.

This clone was observed a few times. The V and J genes are TRBV25-1 and TRBJ1-1; D is unresolved. The length of the CDR3 is 15 residues. CDR1 is MGHDK and CDR2 is SYGVNS in the germline V gene. Trimming stripped 3 bases from V and 0 bases from J, with 11 bases between. The DNA for the CDR3 is TGTGCCAGCAGTGAGCGCCACACTATGAACACTGAAGCTTTCTTT. Amino acids: CASSERHTMNTEAFF. The variable domain in full, completed from reference TRBV25-1 and TRBJ1-1, reads EADIYQTPRYLVIGTGKKITLECSQTMGHDKMYWYQQDPGMELHLIHYSYGVNSTEKGDLSSESTVSRIRTEHFPLTLESARPSHTSQYLCASSERHTMNTEAFFGQGTRLTVV.

J is TRBJ2-1 and V is TRBV6-5, with D hard to call. The germline CDR1 and CDR2 sequences are MNHEY and SVGAGI. The CDR3 runs to 13 residues. The germline V and J ends were trimmed by 0 bases and 3 bases, with 3 bases remaining between them. Written as DNA, the CDR3 is TGTGCCAGCAGTTACTCGGTCTACAATGAGCAGTTCTTC. This translates into CASSYSVYNEQFF.

The V and J genes are TRBV27 and TRBJ2-4, with TRBD2 matching over 9 bases. The CDR3 is 18 residues long. Germline values: CDR1 MNHEY, CDR2 SMNVEV (reference sequence). V lost 1 base and J lost 0; bases outside the gene matches: 7. CDR3 sequence (DNA): TGTGCCAGCAGTTTATTCTTGACTAGCGGTCTAGCCAAAAACATTCAGTACTTC. Residues: CASSLFLTSGLAKNIQYF.